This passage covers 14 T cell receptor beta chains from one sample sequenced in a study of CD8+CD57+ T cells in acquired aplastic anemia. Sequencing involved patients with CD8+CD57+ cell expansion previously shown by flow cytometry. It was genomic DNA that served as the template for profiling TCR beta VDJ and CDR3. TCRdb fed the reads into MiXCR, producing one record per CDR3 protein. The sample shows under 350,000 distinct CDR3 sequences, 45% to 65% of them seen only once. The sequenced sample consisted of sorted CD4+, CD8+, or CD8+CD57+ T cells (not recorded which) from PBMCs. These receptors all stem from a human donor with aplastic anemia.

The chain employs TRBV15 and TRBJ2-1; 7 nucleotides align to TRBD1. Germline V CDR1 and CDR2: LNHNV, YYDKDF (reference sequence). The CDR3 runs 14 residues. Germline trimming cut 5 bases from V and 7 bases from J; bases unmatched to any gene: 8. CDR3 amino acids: CATSPRQGRNEQFF. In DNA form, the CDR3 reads TGTGCCACCAGCCCCAGACAGGGTAGGAATGAGCAGTTCTTC.

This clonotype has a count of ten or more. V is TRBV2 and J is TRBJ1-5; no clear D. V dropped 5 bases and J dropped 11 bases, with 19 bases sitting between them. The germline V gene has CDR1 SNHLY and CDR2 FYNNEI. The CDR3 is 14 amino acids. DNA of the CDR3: TGTGCCAGCAGTCGTGACACCCTCGGGAGGTCCCAGCATTTT. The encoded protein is CASSRDTLGRSQHF.

DNA of the CDR3: TGTGCCACCGAACCCAGGGGCGGCCAAATCGTCTACGAGCAGTACTTC. Protein: CATEPRGGQIVYEQYF. This chain connects TRBV24-1 to TRBJ2-7, with TRBD1 as a possible D gene (6 bases). V was cut by 9 bases and J by 3 bases, with 23 bases left in between. The CDR3 contains 16 residues. Germline V lookup: CDR1 KGHDR, CDR2 SFDVKD.

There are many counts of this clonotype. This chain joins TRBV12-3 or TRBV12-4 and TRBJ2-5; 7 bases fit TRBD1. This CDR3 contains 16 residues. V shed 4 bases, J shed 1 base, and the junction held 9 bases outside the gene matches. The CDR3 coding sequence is TGTGCCAGCAGTTCAGGGACAGTTCGGGGCCAAGAGACCCAGTACTTC. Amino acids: CASSSGTVRGQETQYF.

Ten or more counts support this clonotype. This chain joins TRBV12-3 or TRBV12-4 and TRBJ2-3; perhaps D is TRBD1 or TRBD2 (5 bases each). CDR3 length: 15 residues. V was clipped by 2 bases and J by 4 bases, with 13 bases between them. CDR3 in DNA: TGTGCCAGCAGTTTACGGGGCCCCGCCCCAGATACGCAGTATTTT. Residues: CASSLRGPAPDTQYF.

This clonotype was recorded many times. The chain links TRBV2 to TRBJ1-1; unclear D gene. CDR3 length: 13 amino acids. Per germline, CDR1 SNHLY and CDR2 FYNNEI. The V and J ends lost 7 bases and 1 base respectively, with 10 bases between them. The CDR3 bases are TGTGCCAGCAACCTACAACCGAACACTGAAGCTTTCTTT. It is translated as CASNLQPNTEAFF.

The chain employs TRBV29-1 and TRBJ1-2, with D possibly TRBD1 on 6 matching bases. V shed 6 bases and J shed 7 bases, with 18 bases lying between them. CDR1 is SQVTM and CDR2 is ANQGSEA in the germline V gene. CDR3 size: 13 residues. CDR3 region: CSVPAVRGGGYTF. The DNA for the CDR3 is TGCAGCGTCCCTGCGGTCAGGGGCGGTGGCTACACCTTC. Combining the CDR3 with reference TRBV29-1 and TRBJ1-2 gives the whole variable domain SAVISQKPSRDICQRGTSLTIQCQVDSQVTMMFWYRQQPGQSLTLIATANQGSEATYESGFVIDKFPISRPNLTFSTLTVSNMSPEDSSIYLCSVPAVRGGGYTFGSGTRLTVV.

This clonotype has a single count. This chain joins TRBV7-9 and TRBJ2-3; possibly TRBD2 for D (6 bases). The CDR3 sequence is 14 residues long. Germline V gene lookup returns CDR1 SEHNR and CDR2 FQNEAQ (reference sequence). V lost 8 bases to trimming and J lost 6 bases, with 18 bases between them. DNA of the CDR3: TGTGCCAGCGGGACTGGGCCGGCCATGGATACGCAGTATTTT. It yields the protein CASGTGPAMDTQYF.

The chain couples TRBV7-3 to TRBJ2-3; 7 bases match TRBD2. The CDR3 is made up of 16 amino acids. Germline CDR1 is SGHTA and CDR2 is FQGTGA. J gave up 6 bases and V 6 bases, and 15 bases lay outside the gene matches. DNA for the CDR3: TGTGCCAGCAGTTCCCTCCTAGCGGAAAACACGGATACGCAGTATTTT. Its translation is CASSSLLAENTDTQYF. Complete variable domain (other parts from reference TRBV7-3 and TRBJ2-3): GAGVSQTPSNKVTEKGKYVELRCDPISGHTALYWYRQSLGQGPEFLIYFQGTGAADDSGLPNDRFFAVRPEGSVSTLKIQRTERGDSAVYLCASSSLLAENTDTQYFGPGTRLTVL.

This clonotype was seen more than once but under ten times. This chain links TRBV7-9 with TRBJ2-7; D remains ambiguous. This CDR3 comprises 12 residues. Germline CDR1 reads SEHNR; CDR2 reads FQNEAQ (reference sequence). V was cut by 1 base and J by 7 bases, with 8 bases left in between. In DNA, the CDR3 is TGTGCCAGCAGCTTAGTCGTCCAAGAGCAGTACTTC. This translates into CASSLVVQEQYF.

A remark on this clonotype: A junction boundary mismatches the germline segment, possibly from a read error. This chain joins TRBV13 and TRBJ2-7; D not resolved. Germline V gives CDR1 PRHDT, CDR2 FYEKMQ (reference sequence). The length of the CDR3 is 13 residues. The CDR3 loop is CASSLVGNYEQYF. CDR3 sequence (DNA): TGCGCCAGCAGCTTGGTAGGCAACTACGAGCAGTACTTC.

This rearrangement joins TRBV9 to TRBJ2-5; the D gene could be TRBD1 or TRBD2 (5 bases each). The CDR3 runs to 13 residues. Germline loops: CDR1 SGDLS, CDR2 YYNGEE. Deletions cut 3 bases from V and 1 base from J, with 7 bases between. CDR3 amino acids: CASSGGTQETQYF. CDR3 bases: TGTGCCAGCAGCGGGGGGACCCAAGAGACCCAGTACTTC.

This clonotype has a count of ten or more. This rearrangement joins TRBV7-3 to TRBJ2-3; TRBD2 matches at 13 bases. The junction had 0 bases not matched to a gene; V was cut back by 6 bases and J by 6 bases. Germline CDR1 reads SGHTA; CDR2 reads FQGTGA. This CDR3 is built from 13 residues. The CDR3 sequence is CASRTSGRDTQYF. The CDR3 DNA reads TGTGCCAGCAGGACTAGCGGGAGGGATACGCAGTATTTT.

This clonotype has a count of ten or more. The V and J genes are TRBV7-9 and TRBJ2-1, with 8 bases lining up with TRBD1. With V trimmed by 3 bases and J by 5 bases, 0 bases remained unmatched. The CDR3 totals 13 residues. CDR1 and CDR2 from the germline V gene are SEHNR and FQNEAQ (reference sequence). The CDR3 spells CASSLDRDNEQFF. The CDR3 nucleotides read TGTGCCAGCAGCTTGGACAGGGACAATGAGCAGTTCTTC. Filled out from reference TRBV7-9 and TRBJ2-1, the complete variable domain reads DTGVSQNPRHKITKRGQNVTFRCDPISEHNRLYWYRQTLGQGPEFLTYFQNEAQLEKSRLLSDRFSAERPKGSFSTLEIQRTEQGDSAMYLCASSLDRDNEQFFGPGTRLTVL.